These 8 T cell receptor beta chains originate from one sample sequenced in a study of molecular identifiers for immune sequencing clone quantification. TCRdb used MiXCR to reprocess the PCR reads, holding one entry per CDR3 protein. The sample records hundreds of thousands of distinct CDR3 sequences, 25% being singletons. Specimen: naive CD8+ T cells from blood, with Jurkat cell RNA spiked in. Subset: FACS-sorted CD8+CD4-CCR7+CD45RA+ naive T cells. The receptors shown here come from a human donor in good health. Some libraries in this study had Jurkat cell RNA spiked in.

Note on this clonotype: Mismatch with germline at one junction end may stem from a read error. The V call is TRBV20-1, the J call TRBJ2-2, with D perhaps matching TRBD1 or TRBD2 (5 bases each). From germline, CDR1 is DFQATT and CDR2 SNEGSKA (reference sequence). CDR3 length: 14 residues. The CDR3 reads CSARGFRGTVELLF. The CDR3 nucleotides read TGCAGTGCTAGGGGATTCCGGGGCACCGTGGAGCTGTTATTT.

The V gene is TRBV4-3, the J gene TRBJ2-1, with D unresolved. The CDR3 loop spans 13 amino acids. Germline CDR1 and CDR2: LGHNA and YSLEER. V was cut by 0 bases and J by 9 bases, with 9 bases left in between. The CDR3 here is CASSQDLKGEQFF. CDR3 coding DNA: TGCGCCAGCAGCCAAGATCTGAAGGGTGAGCAGTTCTTC.

The table lists this clonotype with a count of one. The conserved closing phenylalanine or tryptophan is absent in this CDR3, likely reflecting a read error. The chain joins TRBV7-9 to TRBJ2-7; D is undetermined. The CDR3 sequence is 12 residues long. CDR1 SEHNR and CDR2 FQNEAQ come from the germline V gene (reference sequence). Deletions cut 4 bases from V and 5 bases from J, with 9 bases between. DNA of the CDR3: TGTGCCAGCAGCTCCGCCCTTAACGAGCAGTACCTC. It specifies CASSSALNEQYL.

Many counts were recorded for this clonotype. The J gene is TRBJ1-1, the V gene TRBV4-1; 8 bases agree with TRBD1. This CDR3 has 15 amino acids. Per germline, CDR1 MGHRA and CDR2 YSYEKL. With 4 bases clipped from V and 2 bases from J, the junction kept 6 bases outside the gene matches. The CDR3 reads CASSLDRGPNTEAFF. In DNA, the CDR3 is TGCGCCAGCAGCCTAGACAGGGGCCCCAACACTGAAGCTTTCTTT.

A note on this clonotype: This clone may be a read error of a much larger clone one base away. The genes are TRBV5-1 and TRBJ1-1; 8 bases are shared with TRBD1. The germline V gene has CDR1 SGHRS and CDR2 YFSETQ. CDR3 size: 17 residues. The CDR3 nucleotides are TGCGCCAGCAGCTTGGAGCAGGGGGCGACGGTTTACACTGAAACTTTCTTT. Protein sequence: CASSLEQGATVYTETFF.

This clonotype came up a few times. J is TRBJ2-1 and V is TRBV30, with 7 bases identical to TRBD2. Germline-derived CDR1 and CDR2 are GTSNPN and SVGIG (reference sequence). Unmatched junction bases numbered 17, after V lost 5 bases and J lost 10 bases. This CDR3 is 15 amino acids long. The CDR3 nucleotides read TGTGCCTGGCGCCACGGGGGGATGCCATTTGGAGAGCAGTTCTTC. Encoded protein: CAWRHGGMPFGEQFF.

This clonotype was seen more than once but under ten times. The chain joins TRBV21-1 to TRBJ2-2; the table calls TRBD1, which could not be checked here. TRBV21-1 is deemed a pseudogene. This CDR3 spans 15 amino acids. In nucleotides, the CDR3 is TGTGCCAGCAGCAACGGGACAGAAAACACCGGGGAGCTGCTTTTT. Amino acid sequence: CASSNGTENTGELLF.

A few counts support this clonotype. The chain combines TRBV19 with TRBJ2-5, with 10 bases that match TRBD2. J lost 5 bases, V lost 2 bases, and 5 bases had no gene match. The CDR3 consists of 15 residues. Per the germline V gene, CDR1 is LNHDA and CDR2 is SQIVND (reference sequence). CDR3 sequence: CASSITGTSAETQYF. Here the CDR3 DNA reads TGTGCCAGTAGTATAACCGGGACTAGCGCCGAGACCCAGTACTTC.